This TCR beta chain comes out of a study of early stage breast cancer tumors. Data came from immunoSEQ multiplex PCR; TCRdb stores just in-frame clones and leaves some out. The table lists about 31,000 clones, roughly four fifths of them singletons. Input material: breast tumor tissue. This clonotype was sampled from a person aged 25 to 45 with breast cancer.

DNA for the CDR3: TGTGCCAGTAGGTACAGGGATCTTGGCTATGGCTACACCTTC. Residues: CASRYRDLGYGYTF. This chain joins TRBV19 and TRBJ1-2; tentative D call: TRBD1 (6 bases). Between the trimmed V and J ends, which lost 6 bases and 4 bases, there was a span of 15 bases. Germline lookup yields CDR1 LNHDA and CDR2 SQIVND (reference sequence). The CDR3 consists of 14 residues.